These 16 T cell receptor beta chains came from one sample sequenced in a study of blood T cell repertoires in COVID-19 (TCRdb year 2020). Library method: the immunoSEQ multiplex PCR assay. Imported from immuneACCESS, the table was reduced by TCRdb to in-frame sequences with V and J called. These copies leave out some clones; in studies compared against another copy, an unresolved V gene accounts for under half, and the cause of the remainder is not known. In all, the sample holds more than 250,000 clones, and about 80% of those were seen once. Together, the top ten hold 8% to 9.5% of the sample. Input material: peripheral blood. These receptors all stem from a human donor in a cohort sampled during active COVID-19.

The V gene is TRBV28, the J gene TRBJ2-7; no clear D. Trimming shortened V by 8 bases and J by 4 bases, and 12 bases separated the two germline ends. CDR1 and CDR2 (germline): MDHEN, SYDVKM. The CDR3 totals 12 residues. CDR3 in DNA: TGTGCCAGCGAAAGGCCAGGATACGAGCAGTACTTC. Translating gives CASERPGYEQYF.

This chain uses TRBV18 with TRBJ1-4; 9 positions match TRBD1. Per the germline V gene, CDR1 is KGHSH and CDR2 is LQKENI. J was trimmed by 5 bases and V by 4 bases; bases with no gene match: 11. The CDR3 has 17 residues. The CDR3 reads CASSLGTGYRSNEKLFF. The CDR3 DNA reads TGTGCCAGCTCACTCGGGACAGGGTATAGGTCGAATGAAAAACTGTTTTTT.

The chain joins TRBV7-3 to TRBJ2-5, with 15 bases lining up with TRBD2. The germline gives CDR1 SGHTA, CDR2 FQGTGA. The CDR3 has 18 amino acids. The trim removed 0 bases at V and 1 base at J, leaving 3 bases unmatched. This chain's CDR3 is CASSLTGTSGRIQETQYF. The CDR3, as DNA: TGTGCCAGCAGCTTAACCGGGACTAGCGGGAGGATCCAAGAGACCCAGTACTTC.

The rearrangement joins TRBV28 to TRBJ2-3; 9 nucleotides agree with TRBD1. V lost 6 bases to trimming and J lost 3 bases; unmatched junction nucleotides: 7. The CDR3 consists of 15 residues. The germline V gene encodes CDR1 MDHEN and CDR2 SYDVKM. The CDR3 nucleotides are TGTGCCAGCAGCAATGGACAGGGGTGGACAGATACGCAGTATTTT. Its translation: CASSNGQGWTDTQYF.

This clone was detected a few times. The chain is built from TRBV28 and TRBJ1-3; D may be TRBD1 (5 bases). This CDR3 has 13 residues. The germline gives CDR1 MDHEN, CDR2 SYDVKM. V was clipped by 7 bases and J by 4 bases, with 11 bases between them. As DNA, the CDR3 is TGTGCCAGCATCAGGGCTCCGGGAAACACCATATATTTT. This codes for CASIRAPGNTIYF.

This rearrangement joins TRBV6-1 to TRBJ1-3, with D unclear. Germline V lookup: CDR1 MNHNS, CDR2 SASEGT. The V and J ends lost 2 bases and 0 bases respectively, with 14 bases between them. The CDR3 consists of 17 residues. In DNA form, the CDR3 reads TGTGCCAGCAGTGAATGGGCCACGGCTGTCTCTGGAAACACCATATATTTT. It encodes CASSEWATAVSGNTIYF.

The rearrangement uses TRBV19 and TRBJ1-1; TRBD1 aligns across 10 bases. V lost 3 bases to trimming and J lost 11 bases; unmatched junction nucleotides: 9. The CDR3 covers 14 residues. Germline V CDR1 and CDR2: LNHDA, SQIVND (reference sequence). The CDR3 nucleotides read TGTGCCAGTAGTATTAAGCGACAGGGGGCTCGGGCTTTCTTT. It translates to CASSIKRQGARAFF.

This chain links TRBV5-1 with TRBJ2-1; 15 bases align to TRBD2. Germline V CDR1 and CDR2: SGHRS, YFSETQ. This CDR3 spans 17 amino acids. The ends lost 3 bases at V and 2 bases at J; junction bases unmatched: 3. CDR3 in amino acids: CASSSGLAGGPYNEQFF. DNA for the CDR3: TGCGCCAGCAGCTCGGGACTAGCGGGAGGACCCTACAATGAGCAGTTCTTC.

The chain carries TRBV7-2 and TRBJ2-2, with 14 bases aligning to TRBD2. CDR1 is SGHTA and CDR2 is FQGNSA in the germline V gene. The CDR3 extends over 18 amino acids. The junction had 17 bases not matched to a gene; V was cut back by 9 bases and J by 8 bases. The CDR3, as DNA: TGTGCCAGGGGTAGGGGACAGAGACTAGCGGGGGGGCCTGGGGAGCTGTTTTTT. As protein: CARGRGQRLAGGPGELFF. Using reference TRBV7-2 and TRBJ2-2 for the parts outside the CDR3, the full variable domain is GAGVSQSPSNKVTEKGKDVELRCDPISGHTALYWYRQSLGQGLEFLIYFQGNSAPDKSGLPSDRFSAERTGGSVSTLTIQRTQQEDSAVYLCARGRGQRLAGGPGELFFGEGSRLTVL.

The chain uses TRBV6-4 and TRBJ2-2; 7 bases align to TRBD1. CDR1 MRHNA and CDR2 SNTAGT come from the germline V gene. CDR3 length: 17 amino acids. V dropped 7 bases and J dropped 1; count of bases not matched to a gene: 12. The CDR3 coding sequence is TGTGCCAGCATGACCCGCCGACAGGGCCTGAACACCGGGGAGCTGTTTTTT. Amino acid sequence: CASMTRRQGLNTGELFF.

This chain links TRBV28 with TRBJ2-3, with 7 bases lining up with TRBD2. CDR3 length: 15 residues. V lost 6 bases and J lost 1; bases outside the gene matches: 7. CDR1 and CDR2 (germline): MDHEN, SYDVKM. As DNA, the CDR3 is TGTGCCAGCAGACCCGGACTAGGTGGCACAGATACGCAGTATTTT. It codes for CASRPGLGGTDTQYF.

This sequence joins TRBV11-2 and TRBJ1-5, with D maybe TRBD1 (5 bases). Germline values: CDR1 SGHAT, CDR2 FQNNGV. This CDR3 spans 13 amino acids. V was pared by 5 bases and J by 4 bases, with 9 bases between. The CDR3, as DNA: TGTGCCAGCAGCCAGGGATTTAATCAGCCCCAGCATTTT. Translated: CASSQGFNQPQHF.

The CDR3 DNA sequence: TGTGCCAGCAGCTTACCCCGGGACATTCGTCCCTACTTC. This codes for CASSLPRDIRPYF. The chain has TRBV11-2 and TRBJ2-5, with D perhaps matching TRBD1 (6 bases). This CDR3 region has 13 residues. Germline V gene lookup returns CDR1 SGHAT and CDR2 FQNNGV. The germline V and J ends were trimmed by 2 bases and 14 bases, with 18 bases remaining between them.

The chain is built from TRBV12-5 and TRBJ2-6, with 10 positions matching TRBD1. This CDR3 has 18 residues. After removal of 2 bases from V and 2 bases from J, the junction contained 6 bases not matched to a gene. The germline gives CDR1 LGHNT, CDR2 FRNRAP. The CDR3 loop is CASGLTRQGAAGANVLTF. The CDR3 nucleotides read TGTGCTAGTGGTTTGACTCGACAGGGGGCAGCTGGGGCCAACGTCCTGACTTTC.

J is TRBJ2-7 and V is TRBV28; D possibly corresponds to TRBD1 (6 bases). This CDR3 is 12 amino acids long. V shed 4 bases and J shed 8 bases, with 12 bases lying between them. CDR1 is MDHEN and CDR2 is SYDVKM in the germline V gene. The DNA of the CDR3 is TGTGCCAGCAGTTCACAGGGTTTCAAGCAGTACTTC. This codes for CASSSQGFKQYF.

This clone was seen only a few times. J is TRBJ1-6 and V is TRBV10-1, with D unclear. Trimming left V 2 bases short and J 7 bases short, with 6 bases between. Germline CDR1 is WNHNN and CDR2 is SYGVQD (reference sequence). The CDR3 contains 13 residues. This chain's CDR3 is CASSEIRNSPLHF. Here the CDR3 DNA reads TGCGCCAGCAGTGAGATTCGGAATTCACCCCTCCACTTT.